This T cell receptor (beta chain) was captured in a study of early T cells in non-severe SARS-CoV-2 infection. Across the study: RNA in bulk from unsorted whole blood was sequenced, and chains were unpaired. The study, taken as a whole, reports: Private and CD4 specificities were missed by VDJdb matching, which favored anti-spike CD8 responses.

As concerns this clonotype: Its antigen is unknown.

Individual cDNA molecules received unique molecular identifiers during library preparation. TCRdb reprocessed the 5' RACE reads with MiXCR, giving one entry per CDR3 protein. The sample lists tens of thousands of distinct CDR3 sequences; 5.9% were seen once. The sequence derives from an adult who was a healthcare worker with PCR-confirmed SARS-CoV-2 infection or an uninfected control (not recorded which). The specimen was whole blood.

The CDR3 nucleotides read TGTGCCAGCAGCCCCTGGACCGACGAGCAGTACTTC. Protein product: CASSPWTDEQYF. This rearrangement joins TRBV7-2 to TRBJ2-7; D gene ambiguous. Germline assignment: CDR1 SGHTA and CDR2 FQGNSA. V lost 5 bases and J lost 5, with 10 bases in between. The CDR3 spans 12 residues.